What follows are 22 T cell receptor beta chains derived from one specimen sequenced in a study of blood T cell repertoires in COVID-19. Profiled with immunoSEQ multiplex PCR; TCRdb holds only in-frame clones, not every one. The table records over 250,000 clones, 88% of them present only once. Material: PBMCs or T cells enriched from blood (not recorded which). The receptors here all came from a woman aged 55-69 years in a cohort exposed to, infected with or recovered from COVID-19 (not recorded which).

The chain is built from TRBV18 and TRBJ2-1; maybe TRBD2 (5 bases). CDR3 length: 15 residues. Deletions cut 3 bases from V and 4 bases from J, with 13 bases between. Per the germline V gene, CDR1 is KGHSH and CDR2 is LQKENI. As DNA, the CDR3 is TGTGCCAGCTCACCTCGGGAACTGAGGTACAATGAGCAGTTCTTC. Amino acids: CASSPRELRYNEQFF.

V usage is TRBV6-2 or TRBV6-3 and J usage is TRBJ2-7; TRBD2 matches 13 bases. Germline CDR1 and CDR2: MNHEY and SVGEGT. V shed 6 bases, J shed 1 base, and the junction held 3 bases outside the gene matches. This CDR3 is 15 amino acids long. In DNA, the CDR3 is TGTGCCAGCAGCTCACTAGCGGGAGGGTCCTACGAGCAGTACTTC. Translating it yields CASSSLAGGSYEQYF.

This clone was picked up a small number of times. V and J are TRBV2 and TRBJ1-2, with a weak D call TRBD1 (6 bases). The CDR3 is 13 amino acids. Trimming left V 3 bases short and J 5 bases short, with 10 bases between. The germline V gene has CDR1 SNHLY and CDR2 FYNNEI. The CDR3 nucleotides read TGTGCCAGCAGTGATGGTACAGGGTATGGCTACACCTTC. Amino acid sequence: CASSDGTGYGYTF.

The CDR3 bases are TGTGCCAGCAGCTTGGCAGGGTCGTATGAGCAGTTCTTC. Its translation is CASSLAGSYEQFF. This chain joins TRBV5-6 and TRBJ2-1; tentative D call: TRBD1 (5 bases). In germline, CDR1 is SGHDT, CDR2 YYEEEE. V gave up 0 bases and J gave up 8 bases, with 9 bases separating them. The CDR3 has 13 residues.

The genes are TRBV9 and TRBJ2-7; the match to TRBD2 covers 8 bases. The CDR3 is 15 residues long. The J segment lost 4 bases and the V segment lost 0 bases, leaving 6 bases of the junction unmatched. Germline V lookup: CDR1 SGDLS, CDR2 YYNGEE. The CDR3 region is CASSVEPTSAYEQYF. The CDR3 DNA sequence: TGTGCCAGCAGCGTAGAGCCGACTAGCGCTTACGAGCAGTACTTC.

This clone came up a few times. The J gene is TRBJ1-1, the V gene TRBV25-1; 10 positions agree with TRBD1. This CDR3 is built from 16 residues. V lost 3 bases and J lost 4; bases outside the gene matches: 8. CDR1 MGHDK and CDR2 SYGVNS come from the germline V gene. As DNA, the CDR3 is TGTGCCAGCAGTGATTTTCCCGGGACAGGGGTCACTGAAGCTTTCTTT. This gives the protein CASSDFPGTGVTEAFF. The entire variable domain, with the rest obtained from reference TRBV25-1 and TRBJ1-1, is as follows: EADIYQTPRYLVIGTGKKITLECSQTMGHDKMYWYQQDPGMELHLIHYSYGVNSTEKGDLSSESTVSRIRTEHFPLTLESARPSHTSQYLCASSDFPGTGVTEAFFGQGTRLTVV.

This clone appeared a single time. The chain links TRBV14 to TRBJ1-4; 7 nucleotides line up with TRBD1. Germline loops: CDR1 SGHDN, CDR2 FVKESK. The CDR3 spans 15 residues. Trimming took 3 bases from V and 8 from J; bases not matched to a gene: 9. This CDR3 reads CASSHSGRGLEKLFF. In DNA, the CDR3 is TGTGCCAGCAGCCATTCTGGCAGGGGGTTGGAAAAACTGTTTTTT.

The chain employs TRBV5-1 and TRBJ2-2, with D perhaps TRBD2 (5 bases). The CDR3 is 15 amino acids. CDR1 is SGHRS, CDR2 YFSETQ, per germline. The germline V and J ends were trimmed by 4 bases and 6 bases, with 16 bases remaining between them. The chain's CDR3 is CASSPGIVGAGELFF. The CDR3 region has the DNA TGCGCCAGCAGCCCGGGGATAGTCGGGGCCGGGGAGCTGTTTTTT.

Notes on this clone: Distinct nucleotide sequences in the sample also encode this CDR3. The chain carries TRBV3-1 (or the pseudogene TRBV3-2) and TRBJ1-1; 8 bases are a match to TRBD1. V lost 1 base, J lost 4 bases, and 5 bases stayed unmatched. The CDR3 is 15 residues long. Germline assignment: CDR1 LGHDT and CDR2 YNNKEL (reference sequence). CDR3 DNA sequence: TGTGCCAGCAGCCAAGCGGACAGGGCGGGCACTGAAGCTTTCTTT. Protein product: CASSQADRAGTEAFF.

The rearrangement joins TRBV27 to TRBJ2-7; 7 nucleotides match TRBD1. Germline CDR1 MNHEY, CDR2 SMNVEV (reference sequence). This CDR3 has 17 residues. The V segment lost 5 bases and the J segment 0 bases; nucleotides outside the gene matches: 13. The CDR3 sequence: CASSKLLGQPSSYEQYF. The CDR3 nucleotides are TGTGCCAGCAGTAAGCTTTTGGGACAGCCAAGCTCCTACGAGCAGTACTTC.

The J gene is TRBJ1-6, the V gene TRBV5-4; the match to TRBD1 covers 7 bases. Germline V gives CDR1 SGHNT, CDR2 YYREEE (reference sequence). V shed 4 bases and J 8 bases; nucleotides not matched to a gene: 6. The CDR3 runs to 14 residues. CDR3 protein: CASSVDRADSPLHF. CDR3 coding DNA: TGTGCCAGCAGCGTTGACAGGGCTGATTCACCCCTCCACTTT.

This chain links TRBV9 with TRBJ2-5; the D gene is possibly TRBD1 (5 bases). Germline CDR1 and CDR2: SGDLS and YYNGEE. The CDR3 runs 15 residues. The V gene lost 3 bases and the J gene lost 5 bases, with 17 bases spanning the gap. In DNA form, the CDR3 reads TGTGCCAGCAGCGAGGCTGAAGGGGCAGGGGAGACCCAGTACTTC. Translated: CASSEAEGAGETQYF.

In its sample, this clone was seen a few times. This chain uses TRBV2 with TRBJ1-1; a weak D match, TRBD1 (6 bases). From germline, CDR1 is SNHLY and CDR2 FYNNEI. The CDR3 is 15 residues long. Trimming took off 4 bases at V and 4 bases at J, with 16 bases between the two ends. CDR3 nucleotide sequence: TGTGCCAGCAGTGGTGGCAGGGGTATTGGCACTGAAGCTTTCTTT. This translates into CASSGGRGIGTEAFF.

V usage is TRBV28 and J usage is TRBJ2-7, with D tentatively TRBD1 (7 bases). The CDR3 covers 12 residues. V gave up 6 bases and J gave up 7 bases, with 13 bases separating them. CDR1 and CDR2 (germline): MDHEN, SYDVKM. DNA of the CDR3: TGTGCCAGCAGGCTGACAGGGAGGGAGCAGTACTTC. Its translation is CASRLTGREQYF.

V and J are TRBV11-2 and TRBJ1-5; D is undetermined. Germline V gene lookup returns CDR1 SGHAT and CDR2 FQNNGV. V lost 2 bases, J lost 4 bases, and 9 bases lay in between. This CDR3 comprises 14 residues. The CDR3 sequence is CASSLRTGNQPQHF. CDR3 nucleotides: TGTGCCAGCAGCTTAAGGACGGGAAATCAGCCCCAGCATTTT.

This rearrangement joins TRBV24-1 to TRBJ1-5; weak D call: TRBD1 (5 bases). The V and J ends lost 2 bases and 9 bases respectively, with 16 bases between them. The CDR3 sequence is 15 residues long. In germline, CDR1 is KGHDR, CDR2 SFDVKD. CDR3 bases: TGTGCCACCAGTGATTCCGGAGCGGGGCCGGGGCCCCAGCATTTT. It is translated as CATSDSGAGPGPQHF.

The V call is TRBV5-1, the J call TRBJ2-1; TRBD2 might be the D (6 bases). There are 16 residues in the CDR3. Germline V lookup: CDR1 SGHRS, CDR2 YFSETQ. Trimming cost V 0 bases and J 0 bases, with 10 bases left between them. The CDR3 is CASSLVAGSSYNEQFF. DNA of the CDR3: TGCGCCAGCAGCTTGGTTGCGGGAAGCTCCTACAATGAGCAGTTCTTC.

The chain recombines TRBV9 with TRBJ1-2; 7 bases match TRBD1. The V gene's germline CDR1 is SGDLS and CDR2 YYNGEE. The CDR3 sequence is 13 residues long. J lost 4 bases, V lost 7 bases, and 7 bases had no gene match. The CDR3 DNA reads TGTGCCAGCTCAGTACAGGGGAGCTATGGCTACACCTTC. Amino acids: CASSVQGSYGYTF.

The chain recombines TRBV14 with TRBJ2-1, with D perhaps matching TRBD2 (5 bases). The V end lost 0 bases, the J end lost 3 bases, and 12 bases lay between the germline ends. The CDR3 contains 16 residues. Germline V gives CDR1 SGHDN, CDR2 FVKESK. The DNA of the CDR3 is TGTGCCAGCAGCCAAGATCAAGGGAGCGGCTACAATGAGCAGTTCTTC. This encodes CASSQDQGSGYNEQFF.

V usage is TRBV9 and J usage is TRBJ2-7; no definite D call. V was clipped by 0 bases and J by 6 bases, with 16 bases between them. Germline CDR1 reads SGDLS; CDR2 reads YYNGEE. There are 15 residues in the CDR3. Here the CDR3 DNA reads TGTGCCAGCAGCGTAGATTCGGTTCCTCGAGGCGAGCAGTACTTC. Residues: CASSVDSVPRGEQYF.

The rearrangement links TRBV29-1 to TRBJ1-4; D unclear. Germline-derived CDR1 and CDR2 are SQVTM and ANQGSEA. CDR3 size: 14 residues. V lost 4 bases to trimming and J lost 0 bases, with 9 bases between them. CDR3 sequence: CSVADTTTNEKLFF. The DNA of the CDR3 is TGCAGCGTTGCTGACACAACAACTAATGAAAAACTGTTTTTT. The variable domain in full, with the rest retrieved from reference TRBV29-1 and TRBJ1-4, is SAVISQKPSRDICQRGTSLTIQCQVDSQVTMMFWYRQQPGQSLTLIATANQGSEATYESGFVIDKFPISRPNLTFSTLTVSNMSPEDSSIYLCSVADTTTNEKLFFGSGTQLSVL.

The chain combines TRBV3-1 (or the pseudogene TRBV3-2) with TRBJ2-1, with D possibly being TRBD2 (5 bases). CDR3 size: 15 residues. V lost 4 bases to trimming and J lost 10 bases, with 20 bases between them. Germline V CDR1 and CDR2: LGHDT, YNNKEL (reference sequence). CDR3: CASSRGWGVPGEQFF. CDR3 DNA sequence: TGTGCCAGCAGCCGCGGATGGGGAGTCCCGGGGGAGCAGTTCTTC.